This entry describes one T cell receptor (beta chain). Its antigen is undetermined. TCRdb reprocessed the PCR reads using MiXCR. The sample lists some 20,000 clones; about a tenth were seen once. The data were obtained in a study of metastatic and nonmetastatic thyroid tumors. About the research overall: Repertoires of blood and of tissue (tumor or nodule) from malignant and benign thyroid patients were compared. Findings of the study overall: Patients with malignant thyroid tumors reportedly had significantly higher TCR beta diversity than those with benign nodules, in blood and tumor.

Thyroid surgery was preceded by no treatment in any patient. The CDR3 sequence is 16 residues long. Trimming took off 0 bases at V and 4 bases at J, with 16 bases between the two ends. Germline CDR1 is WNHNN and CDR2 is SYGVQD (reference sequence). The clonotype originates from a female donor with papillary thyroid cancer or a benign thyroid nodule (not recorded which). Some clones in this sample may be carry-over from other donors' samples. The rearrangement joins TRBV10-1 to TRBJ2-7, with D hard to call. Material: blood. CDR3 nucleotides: TGCGCCAGCAGTGAGTCAAGGAGAAGTGGCCAATACGAGCAGTACTTC. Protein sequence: CASSESRRSGQYEQYF.